This record covers a single TCR beta chain. Its cognate antigen is unknown. The record originates from a study of shared clonotypes between healthy human individuals. Study findings and constraints: Rarefaction analysis demonstrated incomplete sorted-subset sequencing notwithstanding large depth.

CD45RA-negative memory and CD45RA+ naive subsets were split from the CD4+ cells. The germline V gene has CDR1 KGHSH and CDR2 LQKENI. V lost 0 bases, J lost 1 base, and 6 bases lay in between. The CDR3 has 14 amino acids. Each cell subset's genomic DNA was divided evenly among several immunoSEQ plates. The assay was immunoSEQ multiplex PCR, and TCRdb's table has in-frame clones only and misses some. The sample lists 600,000 to 800,000 clones; approximately 72% were seen once. Source material: memory CD4+ T cells sorted from blood. Subset given: CD45RA-negative fraction. The chain uses TRBV18 and TRBJ1-1; unclear D gene. The sequence derives from a woman in her thirties in good health. CDR3 region: CASSPPKANTEAFF. The CDR3 DNA reads as TGTGCCAGCTCACCACCGAAGGCGAACACTGAAGCTTTCTTT. Supplemented by reference TRBV18 and TRBJ1-1, the full variable domain reads NAGVMQNPRHLVRRRGQEARLRCSPMKGHSHVYWYRQLPEEGLKFMVYLQKENIIDESGMPKERFSAEFPKEGPSILRIQQVVRGDSAAYFCASSPPKANTEAFFGQGTRLTVV.